The clone carrying this T cell receptor (beta chain) has more than one count but fewer than ten. This entry comes from a study of control samples from healthy donors and cancer patients. The germline V gene has CDR1 SGHTA and CDR2 FQGNSA. The CDR3 sequence is 15 residues long. After removal of 4 bases from V and 3 bases from J, the junction contained 3 bases not matched to a gene. Here immunoSEQ multiplex PCR was the method, and the copy in TCRdb shows in-frame clones only, minus some. The profile shows 70,000 to 75,000 clones, about nine tenths of them singletons. The chain has TRBV7-2 and TRBJ1-3; 10 positions match TRBD1. The source material was PBMCs. This sequence was found in a man between 60 and 75 years old with lung cancer. The CDR3 here is CASSSGQGNGNTIYF. CDR3 nucleotides: TGTGCCAGCAGCTCGGGACAGGGGAATGGAAACACCATATATTTT.